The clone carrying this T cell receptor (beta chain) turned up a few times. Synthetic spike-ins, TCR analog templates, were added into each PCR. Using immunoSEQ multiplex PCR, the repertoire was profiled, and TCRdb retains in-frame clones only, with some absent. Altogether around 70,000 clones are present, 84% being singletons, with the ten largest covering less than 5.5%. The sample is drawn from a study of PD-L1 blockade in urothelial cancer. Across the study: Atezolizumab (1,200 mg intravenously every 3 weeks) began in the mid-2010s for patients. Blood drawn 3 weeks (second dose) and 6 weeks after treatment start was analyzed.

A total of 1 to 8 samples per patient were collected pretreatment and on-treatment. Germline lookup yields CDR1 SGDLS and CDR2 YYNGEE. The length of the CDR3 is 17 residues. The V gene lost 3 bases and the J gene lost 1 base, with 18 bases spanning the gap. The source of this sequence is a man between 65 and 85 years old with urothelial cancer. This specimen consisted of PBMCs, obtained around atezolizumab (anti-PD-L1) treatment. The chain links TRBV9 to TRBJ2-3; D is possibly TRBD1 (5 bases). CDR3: CASSAPQGGLGTDTQYF. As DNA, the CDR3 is TGTGCCAGCAGCGCTCCCCAGGGTGGGTTAGGCACAGATACGCAGTATTTT.